This T cell receptor (beta chain) was identified in a study of blood T cell repertoires in COVID-19. How the authors handled the data: Counts of nucleated cells, estimated from reference gene primer amplification, were obtained. The repertoire was sequenced with immunoSEQ multiplex PCR; TCRdb's copy has only in-frame clones and lacks some. The DNA was the basis for D and trimming; V, J and clone size are from that table. This table holds under 60,000 clones, 82% found once. Germline V lookup: CDR1 SNHLY, CDR2 FYNNEI. The CDR3 length is 15 residues. Trimming took 6 bases from V and 5 from J; bases not matched to a gene: 10.

Sequenced sample: peripheral blood. This receptor was obtained from a man aged 40-55 years with acute or convalescent COVID-19. The genes are TRBV2 and TRBJ1-1; 9 bases are shared with TRBD1. This CDR3 is CASRAQGQGGTEAFF. The CDR3 bases are TGTGCCAGCAGGGCCCAGGGACAGGGAGGAACTGAAGCTTTCTTT.